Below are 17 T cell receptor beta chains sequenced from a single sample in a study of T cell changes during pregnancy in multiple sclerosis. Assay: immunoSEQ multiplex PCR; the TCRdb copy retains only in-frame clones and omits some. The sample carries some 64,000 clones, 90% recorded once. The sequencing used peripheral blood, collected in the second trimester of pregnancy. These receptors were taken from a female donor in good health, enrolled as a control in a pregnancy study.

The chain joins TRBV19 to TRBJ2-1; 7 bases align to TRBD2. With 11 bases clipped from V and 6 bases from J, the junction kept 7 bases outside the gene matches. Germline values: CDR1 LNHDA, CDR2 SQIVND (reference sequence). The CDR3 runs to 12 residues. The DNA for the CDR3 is TGTGCCCCTAGGGCGGGGGTCAATGAGCAGTTCTTC. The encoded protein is CAPRAGVNEQFF. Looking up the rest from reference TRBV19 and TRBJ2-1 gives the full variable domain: DGGITQSPKYLFRKEGQNVTLSCEQNLNHDAMYWYRQDPGQGLRLIYYSQIVNDFQKGDIAEGYSVSREKKESFPLTVTSAQKNPTAFYLCAPRAGVNEQFFGPGTRLTVL.

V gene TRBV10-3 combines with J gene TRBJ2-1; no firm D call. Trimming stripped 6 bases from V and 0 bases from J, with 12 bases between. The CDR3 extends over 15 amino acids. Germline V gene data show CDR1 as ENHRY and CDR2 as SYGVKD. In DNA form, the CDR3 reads TGTGCCATCAGAAACGACTTAAGCTCCTACAATGAGCAGTTCTTC. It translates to CAIRNDLSSYNEQFF.

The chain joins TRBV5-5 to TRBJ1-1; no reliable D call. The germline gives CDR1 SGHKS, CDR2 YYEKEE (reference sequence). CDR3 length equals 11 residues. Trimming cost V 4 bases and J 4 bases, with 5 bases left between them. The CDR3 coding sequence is TGTGCCAGCAGCCCCCGCACTGAAGCTTTCTTT. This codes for CASSPRTEAFF.

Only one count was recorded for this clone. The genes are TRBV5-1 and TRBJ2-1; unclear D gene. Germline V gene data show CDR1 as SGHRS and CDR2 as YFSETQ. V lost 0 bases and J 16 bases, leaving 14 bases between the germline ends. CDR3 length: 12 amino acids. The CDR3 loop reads CASSLGQPPLFF. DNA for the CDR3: TGCGCCAGCAGCTTGGGCCAACCACCACTATTCTTC.

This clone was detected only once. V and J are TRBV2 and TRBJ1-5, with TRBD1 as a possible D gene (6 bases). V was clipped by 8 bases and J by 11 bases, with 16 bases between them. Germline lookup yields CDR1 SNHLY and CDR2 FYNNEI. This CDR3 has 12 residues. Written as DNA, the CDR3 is TGTGCCAGCTCCGGGGGGCTTAGGGCCCAGCATTTT. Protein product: CASSGGLRAQHF.

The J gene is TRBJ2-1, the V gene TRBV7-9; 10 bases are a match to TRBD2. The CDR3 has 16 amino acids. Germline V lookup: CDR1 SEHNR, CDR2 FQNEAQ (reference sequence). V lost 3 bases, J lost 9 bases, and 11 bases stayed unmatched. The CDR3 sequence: CASSLVSGRASGEQFF. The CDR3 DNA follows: TGTGCCAGCAGCTTGGTCAGCGGGAGGGCCAGCGGTGAGCAGTTCTTC.

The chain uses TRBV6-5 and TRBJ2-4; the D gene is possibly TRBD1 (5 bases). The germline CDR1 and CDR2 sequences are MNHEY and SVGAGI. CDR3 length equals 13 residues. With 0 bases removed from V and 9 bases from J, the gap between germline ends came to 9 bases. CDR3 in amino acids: CASSYSLRGIQYF. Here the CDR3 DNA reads TGTGCCAGCAGTTACTCGTTAAGGGGCATTCAGTACTTC.

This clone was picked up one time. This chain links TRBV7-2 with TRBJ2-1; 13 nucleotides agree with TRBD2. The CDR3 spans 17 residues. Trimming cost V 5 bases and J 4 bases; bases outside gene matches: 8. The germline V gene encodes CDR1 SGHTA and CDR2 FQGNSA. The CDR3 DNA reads TGTGCCAGCAGCCCCCGGACTAGCGGGAGACCGTACAATGAGCAGTTCTTC. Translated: CASSPRTSGRPYNEQFF. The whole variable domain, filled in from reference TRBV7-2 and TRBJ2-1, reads GAGVSQSPSNKVTEKGKDVELRCDPISGHTALYWYRQSLGQGLEFLIYFQGNSAPDKSGLPSDRFSAERTGGSVSTLTIQRTQQEDSAVYLCASSPRTSGRPYNEQFFGPGTRLTVL.

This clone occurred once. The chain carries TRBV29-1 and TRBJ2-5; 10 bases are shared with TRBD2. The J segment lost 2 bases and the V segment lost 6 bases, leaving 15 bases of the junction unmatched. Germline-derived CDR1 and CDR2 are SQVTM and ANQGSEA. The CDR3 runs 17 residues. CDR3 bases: TGCAGCGTCGCCGGGAGCGGGGGGGGGAATCGGCAAGAGACCCAGTACTTC. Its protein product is CSVAGSGGGNRQETQYF.

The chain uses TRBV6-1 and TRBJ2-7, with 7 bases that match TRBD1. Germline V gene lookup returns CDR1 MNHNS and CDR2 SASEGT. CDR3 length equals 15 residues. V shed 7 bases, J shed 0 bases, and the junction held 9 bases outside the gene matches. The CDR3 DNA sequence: TGTGCCAGCAACCCCGACAGGGCGAGCTCCTACGAGCAGTACTTC. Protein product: CASNPDRASSYEQYF.

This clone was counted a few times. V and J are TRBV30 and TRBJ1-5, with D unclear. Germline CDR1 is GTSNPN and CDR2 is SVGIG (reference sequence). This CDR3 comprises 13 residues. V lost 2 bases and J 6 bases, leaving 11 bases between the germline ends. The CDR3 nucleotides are TGTGCCTGGAGTACCGGGGAGGGTCAGCCCCAGCATTTT. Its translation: CAWSTGEGQPQHF.

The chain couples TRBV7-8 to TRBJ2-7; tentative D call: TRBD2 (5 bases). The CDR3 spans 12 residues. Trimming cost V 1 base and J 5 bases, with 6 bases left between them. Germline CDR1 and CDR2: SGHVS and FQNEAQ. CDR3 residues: CASSLVRDEQYF. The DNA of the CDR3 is TGTGCCAGCAGCTTAGTGAGGGACGAGCAGTACTTC.

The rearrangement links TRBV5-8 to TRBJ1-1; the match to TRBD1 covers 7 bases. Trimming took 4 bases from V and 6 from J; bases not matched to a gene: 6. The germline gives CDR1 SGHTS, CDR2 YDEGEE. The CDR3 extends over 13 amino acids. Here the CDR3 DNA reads TGTGCCAGCAGCCTGCCAGGGGGGTCTGAAGCTTTCTTT. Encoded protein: CASSLPGGSEAFF.

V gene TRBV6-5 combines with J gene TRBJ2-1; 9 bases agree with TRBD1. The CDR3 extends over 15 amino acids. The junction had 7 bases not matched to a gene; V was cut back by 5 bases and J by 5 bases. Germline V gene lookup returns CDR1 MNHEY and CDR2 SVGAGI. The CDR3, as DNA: TGTGCCAGCAGTGGCTCGGGGACAGGGAACAATGAGCAGTTCTTC. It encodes CASSGSGTGNNEQFF.

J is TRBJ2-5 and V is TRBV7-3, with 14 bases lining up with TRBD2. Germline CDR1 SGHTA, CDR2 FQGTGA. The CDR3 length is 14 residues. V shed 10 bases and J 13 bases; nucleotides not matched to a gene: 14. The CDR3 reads CATSLSATSGRVYF. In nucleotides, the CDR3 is TGTGCCACGTCCTTATCCGCGACTAGCGGGAGGGTGTACTTC. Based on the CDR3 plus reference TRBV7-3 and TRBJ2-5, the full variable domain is GAGVSQTPSNKVTEKGKYVELRCDPISGHTALYWYRQSLGQGPEFLIYFQGTGAADDSGLPNDRFFAVRPEGSVSTLKIQRTERGDSAVYLCATSLSATSGRVYFGPGTRLLVL.

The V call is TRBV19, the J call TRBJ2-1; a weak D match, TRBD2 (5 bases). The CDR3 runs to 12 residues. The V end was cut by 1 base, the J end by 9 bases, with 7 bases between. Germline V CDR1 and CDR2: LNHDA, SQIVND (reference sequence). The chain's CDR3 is CASSIVGGEQFF. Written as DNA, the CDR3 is TGTGCCAGTAGTATAGTTGGAGGTGAGCAGTTCTTC.

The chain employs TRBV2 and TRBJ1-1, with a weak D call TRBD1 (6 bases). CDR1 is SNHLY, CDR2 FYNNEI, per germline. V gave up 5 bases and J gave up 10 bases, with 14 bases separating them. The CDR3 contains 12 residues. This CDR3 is CASSTGWSLAFF. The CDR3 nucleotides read TGTGCCAGCAGTACAGGGTGGTCTCTAGCTTTCTTT.